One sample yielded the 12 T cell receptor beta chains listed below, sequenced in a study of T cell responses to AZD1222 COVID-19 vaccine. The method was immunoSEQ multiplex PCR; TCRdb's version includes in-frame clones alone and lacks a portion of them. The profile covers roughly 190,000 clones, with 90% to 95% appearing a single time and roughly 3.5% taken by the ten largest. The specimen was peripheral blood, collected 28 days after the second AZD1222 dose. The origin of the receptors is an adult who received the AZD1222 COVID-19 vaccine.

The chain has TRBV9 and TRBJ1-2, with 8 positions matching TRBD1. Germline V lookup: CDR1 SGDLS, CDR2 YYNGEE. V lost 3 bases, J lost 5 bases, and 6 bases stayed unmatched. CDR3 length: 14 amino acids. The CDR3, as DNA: TGTGCCAGCAGCGACAACGGACAGGGTTATGGCTACACCTTC. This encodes CASSDNGQGYGYTF.

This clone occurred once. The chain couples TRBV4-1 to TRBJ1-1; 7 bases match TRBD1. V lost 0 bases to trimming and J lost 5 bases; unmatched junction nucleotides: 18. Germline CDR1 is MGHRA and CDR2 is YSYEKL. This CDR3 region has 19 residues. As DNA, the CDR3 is TGCGCCAGCAGCCAAGAATGGGTGGGCAGGGGGAGAGGGATAACTGAAGCTTTCTTT. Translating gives CASSQEWVGRGRGITEAFF.

CDR3 protein: CASRALGGNSPLHF. In nucleotides, the CDR3 is TGCGCCAGCAGGGCCTTGGGGGGTAATTCACCCCTCCACTTT. The genes are TRBV5-1 and TRBJ1-6, with D possibly being TRBD1 (5 bases). CDR1 is SGHRS and CDR2 is YFSETQ in the germline V gene. The CDR3 has 14 residues. V was clipped by 5 bases and J by 6 bases, with 12 bases between them.

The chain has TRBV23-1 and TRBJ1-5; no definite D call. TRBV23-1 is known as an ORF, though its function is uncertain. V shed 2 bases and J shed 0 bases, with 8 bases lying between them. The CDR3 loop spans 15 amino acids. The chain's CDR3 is CASSQPQCSNQPQHF. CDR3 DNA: TGCGCCAGCAGTCAACCGCAATGTAGCAATCAGCCCCAGCATTTT.

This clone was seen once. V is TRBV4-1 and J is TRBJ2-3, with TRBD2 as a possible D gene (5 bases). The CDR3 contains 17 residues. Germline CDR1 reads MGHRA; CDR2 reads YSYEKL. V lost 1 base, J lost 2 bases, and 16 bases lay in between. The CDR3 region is CASSQGLLALSTDTQYF. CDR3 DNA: TGCGCCAGCAGCCAAGGGCTGCTAGCCCTTTCCACAGATACGCAGTATTTT.

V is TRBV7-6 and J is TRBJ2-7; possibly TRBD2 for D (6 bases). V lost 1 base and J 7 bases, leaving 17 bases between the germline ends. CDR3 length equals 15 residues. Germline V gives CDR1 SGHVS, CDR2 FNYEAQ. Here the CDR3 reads CASSLVDLGGEEQYF. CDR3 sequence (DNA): TGTGCCAGCAGCTTAGTTGATTTGGGGGGAGAGGAGCAGTACTTC.

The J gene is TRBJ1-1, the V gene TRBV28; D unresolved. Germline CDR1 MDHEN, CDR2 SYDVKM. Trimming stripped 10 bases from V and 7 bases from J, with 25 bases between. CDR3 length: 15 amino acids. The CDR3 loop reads CATRRATGVRFEAFF. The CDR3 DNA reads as TGTGCCACTAGGCGTGCGACCGGGGTGCGTTTTGAAGCTTTCTTT.

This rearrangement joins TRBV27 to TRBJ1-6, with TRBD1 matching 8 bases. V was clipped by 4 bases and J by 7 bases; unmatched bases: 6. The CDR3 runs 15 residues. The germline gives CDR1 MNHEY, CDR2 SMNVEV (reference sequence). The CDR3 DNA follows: TGTGCCAGCAGTTCCCAGACAGGGGCAAATTCACCCCTCCACTTT. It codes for CASSSQTGANSPLHF.

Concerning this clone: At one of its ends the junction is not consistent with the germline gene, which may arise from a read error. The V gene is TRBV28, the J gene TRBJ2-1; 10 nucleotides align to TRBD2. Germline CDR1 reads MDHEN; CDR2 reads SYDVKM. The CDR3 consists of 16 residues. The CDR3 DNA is TGTGCCAGCAGTTCCCCCAGCGGGAGGGCCTATAATGAGCAGTTCTTC. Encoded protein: CASSSPSGRAYNEQFF.

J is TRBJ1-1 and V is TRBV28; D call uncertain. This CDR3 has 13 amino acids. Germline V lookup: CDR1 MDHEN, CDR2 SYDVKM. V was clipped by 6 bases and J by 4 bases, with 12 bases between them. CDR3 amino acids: CASRAPRGTEAFF. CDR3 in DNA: TGTGCCAGCAGGGCGCCACGTGGCACTGAAGCTTTCTTT.

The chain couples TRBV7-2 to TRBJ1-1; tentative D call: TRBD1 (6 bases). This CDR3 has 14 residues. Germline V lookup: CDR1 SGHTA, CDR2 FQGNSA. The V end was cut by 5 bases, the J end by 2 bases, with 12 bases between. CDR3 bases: TGTGCCAGCAGCGCCCTACAGGGTAACACTGAAGCTTTCTTT. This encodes CASSALQGNTEAFF.

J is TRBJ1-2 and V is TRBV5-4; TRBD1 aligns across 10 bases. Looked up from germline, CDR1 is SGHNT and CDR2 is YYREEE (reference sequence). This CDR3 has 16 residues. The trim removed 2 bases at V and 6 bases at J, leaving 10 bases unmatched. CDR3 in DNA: TGTGCCAGCAGCTTTAAACCGGGACAGGGGAAGCATGGCTACACCTTC. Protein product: CASSFKPGQGKHGYTF.